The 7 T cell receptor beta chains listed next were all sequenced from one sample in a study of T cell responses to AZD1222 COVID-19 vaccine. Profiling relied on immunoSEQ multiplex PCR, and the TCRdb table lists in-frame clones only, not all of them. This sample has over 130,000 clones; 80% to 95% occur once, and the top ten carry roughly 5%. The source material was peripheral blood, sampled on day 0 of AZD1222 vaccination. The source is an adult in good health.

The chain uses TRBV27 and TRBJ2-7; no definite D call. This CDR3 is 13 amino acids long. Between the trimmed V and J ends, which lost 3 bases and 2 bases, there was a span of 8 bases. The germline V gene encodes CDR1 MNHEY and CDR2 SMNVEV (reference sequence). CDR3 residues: CASSLGSTYEQYF. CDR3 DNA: TGTGCCAGCAGTTTGGGTTCTACCTACGAGCAGTACTTC.

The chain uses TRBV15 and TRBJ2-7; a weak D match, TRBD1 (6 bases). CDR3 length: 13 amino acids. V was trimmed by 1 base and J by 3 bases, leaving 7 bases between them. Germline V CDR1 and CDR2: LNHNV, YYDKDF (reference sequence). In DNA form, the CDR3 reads TGTGCCACCAGCAGAGGGACAGACTACGAGCAGTACTTC. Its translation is CATSRGTDYEQYF.

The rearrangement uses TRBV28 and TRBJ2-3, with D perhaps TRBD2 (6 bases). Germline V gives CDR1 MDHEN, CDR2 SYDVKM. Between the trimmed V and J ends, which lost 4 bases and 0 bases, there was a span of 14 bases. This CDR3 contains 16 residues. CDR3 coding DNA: TGTGCCAGCAGTTCACCTCGGGGGACTAGCACAGATACGCAGTATTTT. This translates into CASSSPRGTSTDTQYF. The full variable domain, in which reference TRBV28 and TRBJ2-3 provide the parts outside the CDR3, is DVKVTQSSRYLVKRTGEKVFLECVQDMDHENMFWYRQDPGLGLRLIYFSYDVKMKEKGDIPEGYSVSREKKERFSLILESASTNQTSMYLCASSSPRGTSTDTQYFGPGTRLTVL.

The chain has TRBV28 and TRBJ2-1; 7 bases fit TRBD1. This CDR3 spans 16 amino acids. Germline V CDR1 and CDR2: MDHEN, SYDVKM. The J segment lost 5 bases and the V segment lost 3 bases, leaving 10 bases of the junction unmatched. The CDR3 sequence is CASSFGRQGFDNEQFF. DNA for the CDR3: TGTGCCAGCAGTTTCGGCCGACAGGGTTTCGACAATGAGCAGTTCTTC.

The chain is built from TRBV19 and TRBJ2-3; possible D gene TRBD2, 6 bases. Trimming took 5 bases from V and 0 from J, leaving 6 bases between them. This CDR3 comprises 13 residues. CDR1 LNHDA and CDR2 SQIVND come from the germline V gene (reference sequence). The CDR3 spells CASSGTSTDTQYF. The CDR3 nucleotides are TGTGCCAGTAGTGGGACTAGCACAGATACGCAGTATTTT.

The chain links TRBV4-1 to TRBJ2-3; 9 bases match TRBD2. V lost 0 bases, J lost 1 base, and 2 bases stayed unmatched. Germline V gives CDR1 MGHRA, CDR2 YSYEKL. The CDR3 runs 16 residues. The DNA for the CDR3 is TGCGCCAGCAGCCAAGATGCTAGCGGGGGCACAGATACGCAGTATTTT. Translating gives CASSQDASGGTDTQYF.

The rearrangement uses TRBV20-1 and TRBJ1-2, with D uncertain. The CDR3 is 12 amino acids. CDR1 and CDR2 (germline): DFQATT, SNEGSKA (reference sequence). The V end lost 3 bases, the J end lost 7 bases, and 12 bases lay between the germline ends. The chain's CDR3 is CSASEAGGGYTF. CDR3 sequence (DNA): TGCAGTGCTAGTGAGGCAGGAGGTGGCTACACCTTC.